The rows below give T cell receptor beta chains drawn from one sample of a study of cytomegalovirus exposure and HLA in healthy donors. Assay: immunoSEQ multiplex PCR; the TCRdb copy retains only in-frame clones and omits some. The table has roughly 98,000 clones, approximately 72% seen once; the top ten hold roughly an eighth. Sequenced sample: PBMCs. Receptors were obtained from a woman aged 70-85 years in good health and CMV-seropositive. CDR3s include the opening cysteine and the closing phenylalanine or tryptophan. The D gene is left open where the match is weak. Clone size is shown for a subset of rows, as once, few, many or a class of expanded clone.

len | j_gene | d_gene | v_gene | abundance | CDR3aa | CDR3nt
17 | TRBJ1-6 | TRBD1 | TRBV7-2 | few | CASSRDRASSYNSPLHF | TGTGCCAGCAGCCGAGACAGGGCGAGCTCCTATAATTCACCCCTCCACTTT
15 | TRBJ1-6 | NA | TRBV27 | NA | CASSSRGIDNSPLHF | TGTGCCAGCAGTTCGCGGGGGATCGATAATTCACCCCTCCACTTT
12 | TRBJ1-2 | NA | TRBV29-1 | NA | CSDLGGNYGYTF | TGCAGCGACCTCGGGGGTAACTATGGCTACACCTTC
20 | TRBJ2-1 | NA | TRBV2 | NA | CASSPRARGLGEGSYNEQFF | TGTGCCAGCAGTCCCAGGGCGCGGGGGCTGGGGGAGGGCTCCTACAATGAGCAGTTCTTC
17 | TRBJ2-3 | NA | TRBV7-9 | NA | CASSLATGGISTDTQYF | TGTGCCAGCAGCTTAGCTACCGGGGGAATTAGCACAGATACGCAGTATTTT
13 | TRBJ1-4 | NA | TRBV30 | few | CAWTLGRGQSLFF | TGTGCCTGGACCCTAGGTCGAGGACAATCGCTGTTTTTT
14 | TRBJ1-5 | TRBD1 | TRBV6-5 | NA | CASRSGQENQPQHF | TGTGCCAGCAGGTCGGGACAGGAGAATCAGCCCCAGCATTTT
17 | TRBJ2-3 | NA | TRBV4-2 | few | CASSQETRGWATDTQYF | TGTGCCAGCAGCCAAGAAACTCGGGGATGGGCCACAGATACGCAGTATTTT
15 | TRBJ2-3 | TRBD2 | TRBV7-8 | NA | CASSQREANTDTQYF | TGTGCCAGCAGCCAGCGGGAGGCTAACACAGATACGCAGTATTTT
16 | TRBJ2-3 | TRBD2 | TRBV9 | NA | CASSLGPGGSTDTQYF | TGTGCCAGCAGCCTGGGTCCGGGGGGGAGCACAGATACGCAGTATTTT
18 | TRBJ2-5 | TRBD1 | TRBV11-2 | NA | CASSLGALGTGVGETQYF | TGTGCCAGCAGCTTAGGTGCCTTAGGGACAGGGGTTGGGGAGACCCAGTACTTC
14 | TRBJ1-2 | TRBD1 | TRBV5-1 | NA | CASSFLQGNYGYTF | TGCGCCAGCAGCTTCTTACAGGGGAACTATGGCTACACCTTC
16 | TRBJ2-2 | NA | TRBV10-2 | NA | CASSDYGTGGTGELFF | TGCGCCAGCAGTGATTACGGGACTGGGGGCACCGGGGAGCTGTTTTTT
15 | TRBJ2-5 | NA | TRBV6-1 | NA | CASSESATGRETQYF | TGTGCCAGCAGTGAATCCGCGACAGGGAGGGAGACCCAGTACTTC
15 | TRBJ1-1 | TRBD1 | TRBV6-5 | NA | CASSLHRTGNTEAFF | TGTGCCAGCAGCCTACATAGGACAGGGAACACTGAAGCTTTCTTT
13 | TRBJ2-7 | NA | TRBV30 | NA | CAWSVPGNYEQYF | TGTGCCTGGAGTGTACCCGGTAACTACGAGCAGTACTTC
13 | TRBJ1-1 | NA | TRBV6-1 | NA | CASSSSGNTEAFF | TGTGCCAGCAGTTCGTCAGGGAACACTGAAGCTTTCTTT
16 | TRBJ1-5 | TRBD1 | TRBV28 | NA | CASSFGQGVSNQPQHF | TGTGCCAGCAGTTTCGGACAGGGGGTCAGCAATCAGCCCCAGCATTTT
17 | TRBJ1-4 | NA | TRBV7-9 | once | CASSLSRSTALNEKLFF | TGTGCCAGCAGCTTAAGTAGATCGACAGCCCTTAATGAAAAACTGTTTTTT
13 | TRBJ1-4 | NA | TRBV4-2 | NA | CASSPQGEEKLFF | TGTGCCAGCAGCCCTCAAGGAGAGGAAAAACTGTTTTTT
12 | TRBJ2-5 | NA | TRBV29-1 | NA | CSAAGSQETQYF | TGCAGCGCAGCCGGGTCCCAAGAGACCCAGTACTTC
16 | TRBJ2-2 | NA | TRBV19 | few | CASSNTGTSPSGELFF | TGTGCCAGTAGTAATACCGGGACTTCCCCCTCCGGGGAGCTGTTTTTT
15 | TRBJ2-2 | NA | TRBV5-1 | NA | CASSSLQENTGELFF | TGCGCCAGCAGCTCCCTCCAGGAAAACACCGGGGAGCTGTTTTTT
12 | TRBJ1-1 | NA | TRBV6-5 | NA | CASSPGDTEAFF | TGTGCCAGCAGCCCAGGGGACACTGAAGCTTTCTTT
13 | TRBJ1-2 | NA | TRBV9 | NA | CASSSRGMGGYTF | TGTGCCAGCAGCTCCCGAGGTATGGGTGGCTACACCTTC
17 | TRBJ2-1 | TRBD2 | TRBV28 | NA | CASSQRLAGPSYNEQFF | TGTGCCAGCAGTCAAAGACTAGCGGGTCCCTCCTACAATGAGCAGTTCTTC
13 | TRBJ2-5 | NA | TRBV7-3 | NA | CASSLAWAETQYF | TGTGCCAGCAGCCTTGCTTGGGCGGAGACCCAGTACTTC
14 | TRBJ2-7 | NA | TRBV7-2 | NA | CASSLDLRSYEQYF | TGTGCCAGCAGCTTAGATTTGCGCTCCTACGAGCAGTACTTC
16 | TRBJ2-7 | TRBD1 | TRBV6-1 | NA | CASSEDRDRISYEQYF | TGTGCCAGCAGTGAAGACCGGGACAGGATTTCCTACGAGCAGTACTTC